This passage covers 17 T cell receptor beta chains from one sample sequenced in a study of blood T cell repertoires in COVID-19. Only in-frame clones appear in the TCRdb table, and some are missing; sequencing was by immunoSEQ multiplex PCR. The sample records 250,000 to 400,000 clones, under 90% being singletons. The sample taken for sequencing was PBMCs or T cells enriched from blood (not recorded which). The receptors here all came from a man between 60 and 70 years old who had recovered from COVID-19.

The sample holds one count of this clone. V and J are TRBV1 and TRBJ2-5; TRBD1, the table's D call, was not compared with the DNA. TRBV1 is a pseudogene locus. This CDR3 has 18 amino acids. For the CDR3, the DNA is TGCACCAGCAGCCGGGAAGGGGCCTTTGTCCTCCCCCAAGAGACCCAGTACTTC. This codes for CTSSREGAFVLPQETQYF.

J is TRBJ2-1 and V is TRBV3-1 (or the pseudogene TRBV3-2); 14 bases agree with TRBD2. In germline, CDR1 is LGHDT, CDR2 YNNKEL (reference sequence). With V trimmed by 1 base and J by 0 bases, 5 bases remained unmatched. There are 19 residues in the CDR3. The CDR3 DNA is TGTGCCAGCAGCCAAGCACGACTAGCGGGAGGGCTCTCCTACAATGAGCAGTTCTTC. Protein: CASSQARLAGGLSYNEQFF.

In this sample, this clone turned up once. The rearrangement uses TRBV10-2 and TRBJ2-4; 7 bases are shared with TRBD1. The germline V gene has CDR1 WSHSY and CDR2 SAAADI. The junction had 4 bases not matched to a gene; V was cut back by 2 bases and J by 6 bases. The CDR3 runs 14 residues. The CDR3 DNA is TGCGCCAGCAGTGAGATAGGGACAGCAAACATTCAGTACTTC. It codes for CASSEIGTANIQYF.

V usage is TRBV18 and J usage is TRBJ1-2; 8 nucleotides line up with TRBD1. Germline V CDR1 and CDR2: KGHSH, LQKENI. V trimming: 3 bases; J trimming: 5 bases; junction bases outside the gene matches: 8. This CDR3 spans 15 amino acids. The chain's CDR3 is CASSPGGQGIYGYTF. The CDR3 coding sequence is TGTGCCAGCTCACCGGGAGGACAGGGAATTTATGGCTACACCTTC.

This clone was seen once. The gene calls are TRBV27 and TRBJ2-7, with 7 bases matching TRBD1. The CDR3 runs to 14 residues. The V gene's germline CDR1 is MNHEY and CDR2 SMNVEV (reference sequence). V shed 3 bases, J shed 4 bases, and the junction held 6 bases outside the gene matches. CDR3 protein: CASSFGDSRYEQYF. The CDR3, as DNA: TGTGCCAGCAGTTTTGGGGACAGTAGGTACGAGCAGTACTTC.

The chain couples TRBV19 to TRBJ2-3; TRBD2 might be the D (5 bases). The CDR3 covers 14 residues. The V gene's germline CDR1 is LNHDA and CDR2 SQIVND (reference sequence). Between the trimmed V and J ends, which lost 4 bases and 4 bases, there was a span of 12 bases. CDR3 amino acids: CASSRGVIADTQYF. In DNA, the CDR3 is TGTGCCAGTAGTAGGGGAGTTATTGCAGATACGCAGTATTTT.

The chain recombines TRBV7-3 with TRBJ2-1; 7 nucleotides line up with TRBD2. Germline V gives CDR1 SGHTA, CDR2 FQGTGA. CDR3 length: 17 residues. Losses at the gene ends were 5 bases for V and 4 bases for J; bases not matched to a gene: 14. This CDR3 is CASSPPGSGTGYNEQFF. CDR3 nucleotides: TGTGCCAGCAGCCCCCCAGGGAGCGGGACGGGGTACAATGAGCAGTTCTTC. Variable domain in full (rest from reference TRBV7-3 and TRBJ2-1): GAGVSQTPSNKVTEKGKYVELRCDPISGHTALYWYRQSLGQGPEFLIYFQGTGAADDSGLPNDRFFAVRPEGSVSTLKIQRTERGDSAVYLCASSPPGSGTGYNEQFFGPGTRLTVL.

The J gene is TRBJ1-5, the V gene TRBV4-2, with 7 bases matching TRBD1. The ends lost 0 bases at V and 5 bases at J; junction bases unmatched: 10. The length of the CDR3 is 17 residues. Germline loops: CDR1 LGHNA, CDR2 YNFKEQ. The CDR3 is CASSQDWTGGEYQPQHF. The CDR3 DNA reads TGTGCCAGCAGCCAAGACTGGACAGGCGGAGAGTATCAGCCCCAGCATTTT.

Concerning this clone itself: The sample holds other DNA sequences that translate to the same CDR3. The chain links TRBV28 to TRBJ2-1, with TRBD2 identical over 9 bases. The germline V gene has CDR1 MDHEN and CDR2 SYDVKM. Trimming removed 6 bases from V and 4 bases from J; junction bases left unmatched: 4. The CDR3 sequence is 14 residues long. DNA for the CDR3: TGTGCCAGCAGAGGTAGCGGGGGATACAATGAGCAGTTCTTC. Residues: CASRGSGGYNEQFF.

The chain employs TRBV4-3 and TRBJ1-4, with D possibly TRBD1 on 6 matching bases. From germline, CDR1 is LGHNA and CDR2 YSLEER. CDR3 length: 16 residues. The V gene lost 0 bases and the J gene lost 6 bases, with 14 bases spanning the gap. The CDR3 DNA reads as TGCGCCAGCAGCCAAGATCGTTACAGGGCCGATGAAAAACTGTTTTTT. Translation gives CASSQDRYRADEKLFF.

The rearrangement joins TRBV6-2 or TRBV6-3 to TRBJ2-7; TRBD1 matches at 9 bases. Germline CDR1 reads MNHEY; CDR2 reads SVGEGT. This CDR3 has 16 residues. V gave up 6 bases and J gave up 2 bases; unmatched junction bases: 11. The CDR3 region is CASSPQGAQGPYEQYF. The CDR3 nucleotides are TGTGCCAGCAGCCCACAGGGGGCGCAGGGACCCTACGAGCAGTACTTC.

The chain carries TRBV3-1 (or the pseudogene TRBV3-2) and TRBJ2-5; a weak D match, TRBD1 (6 bases). This CDR3 has 16 residues. Germline V gene lookup returns CDR1 LGHDT and CDR2 YNNKEL (reference sequence). V was clipped by 4 bases and J by 2 bases, with 17 bases between them. The CDR3 region is CASSRRSGTIQETQYF. The CDR3 DNA is TGTGCCAGCAGCCGACGATCCGGGACAATACAAGAGACCCAGTACTTC.

This clone was seen once. The chain joins TRBV6-2 or TRBV6-3 to TRBJ2-7; 8 bases line up with TRBD1. Germline values: CDR1 MNHEY, CDR2 SVGEGT. The CDR3 has 14 amino acids. V was clipped by 2 bases and J by 2 bases; unmatched bases: 2. The CDR3: CASSYGQGPYEQYF. Written as DNA, the CDR3 is TGTGCCAGCAGTTACGGACAGGGACCCTACGAGCAGTACTTC.

The gene calls are TRBV7-2 and TRBJ1-1; D unresolved. The germline gives CDR1 SGHTA, CDR2 FQGNSA. This CDR3 spans 11 amino acids. The germline V and J ends were trimmed by 6 bases and 3 bases, with 5 bases remaining between them. The CDR3 protein is CASSSYTEAFF. The CDR3 DNA reads TGTGCCAGCAGTTCCTACACTGAAGCTTTCTTT.

V usage is TRBV4-1 and J usage is TRBJ2-3, with 9 bases that match TRBD2. Looked up from germline, CDR1 is MGHRA and CDR2 is YSYEKL. There are 17 residues in the CDR3. J lost 3 bases, V lost 1 base, and 8 bases had no gene match. The CDR3 DNA sequence: TGCGCCAGCAGCCAAGTCCCAGCGGGAGGACGGACAGATACGCAGTATTTT. Translating gives CASSQVPAGGRTDTQYF.

The chain employs TRBV2 and TRBJ1-2, with D unresolved. The CDR3 consists of 13 residues. Between the trimmed V and J ends, which lost 7 bases and 6 bases, there was a span of 15 bases. Germline CDR1 is SNHLY and CDR2 is FYNNEI. This chain's CDR3 is CASKPSLYDGYTF. CDR3 in DNA: TGTGCCAGCAAGCCTTCCCTTTACGATGGCTACACCTTC.

J is TRBJ2-3 and V is TRBV18; 7 bases map to TRBD1. After removal of 4 bases from V and 1 base from J, the junction contained 5 bases not matched to a gene. Per the germline V gene, CDR1 is KGHSH and CDR2 is LQKENI. This CDR3 comprises 15 residues. The CDR3 reads CASSRDRGGTDTQYF. CDR3 DNA: TGTGCCAGCTCACGGGACAGAGGGGGCACAGATACGCAGTATTTT.